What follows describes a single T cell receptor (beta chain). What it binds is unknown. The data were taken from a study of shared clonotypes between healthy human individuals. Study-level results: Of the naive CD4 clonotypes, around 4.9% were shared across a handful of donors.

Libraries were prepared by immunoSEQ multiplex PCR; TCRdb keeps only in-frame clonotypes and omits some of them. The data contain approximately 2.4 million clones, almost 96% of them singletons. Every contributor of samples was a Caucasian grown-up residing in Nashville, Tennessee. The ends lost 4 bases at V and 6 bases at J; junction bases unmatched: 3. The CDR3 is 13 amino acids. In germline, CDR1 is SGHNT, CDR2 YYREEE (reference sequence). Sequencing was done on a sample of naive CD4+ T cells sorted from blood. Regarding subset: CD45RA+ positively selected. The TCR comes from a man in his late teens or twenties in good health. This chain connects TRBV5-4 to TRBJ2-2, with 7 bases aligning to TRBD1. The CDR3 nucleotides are TGTGCCAGCAGCCAAACAGGGGCCGGGGAGCTGTTTTTT. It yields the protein CASSQTGAGELFF.